Following are 5 T cell receptor beta chains from one sample sequenced in a study of cytomegalovirus exposure and HLA in healthy donors. The PCR made use of 60 Vbeta and 13 Jbeta primers. Method: immunoSEQ multiplex PCR; TCRdb's copy keeps in-frame clones and lacks some. The repertoire holds 150,000 or so clones, with around 77% as singletons. Sequencing was done on a sample of PBMCs. Every receptor here comes from a woman aged 40 to 55 in good health and CMV-seropositive.

The chain recombines TRBV6-6 with TRBJ1-1; tentatively, D is TRBD1 (5 bases). The CDR3 runs to 12 residues. V lost 4 bases and J 7 bases, leaving 10 bases between the germline ends. Per the germline V gene, CDR1 is MNHNY and CDR2 is SVGAGI (reference sequence). CDR3 coding DNA: TGTGCCAGCAGTTCTAGGGGACTTGAAGCTTTCTTT. Protein product: CASSSRGLEAFF.

This sequence joins TRBV6-1 and TRBJ2-7, with D perhaps matching TRBD2 (7 bases). Germline V lookup: CDR1 MNHNS, CDR2 SASEGT. Trimming stripped 7 bases from V and 5 bases from J, with 21 bases between. The CDR3 totals 15 residues. In nucleotides, the CDR3 is TGTGCCAGCAATACAGGGCGACTAGCTGATCACGAGCAGTACTTC. Encoded protein: CASNTGRLADHEQYF.

The J gene is TRBJ2-5, the V gene TRBV11-2, with D possibly being TRBD1 (6 bases). This CDR3 contains 14 residues. V lost 1 base, J lost 13 bases, and 19 bases lay in between. The germline V gene encodes CDR1 SGHAT and CDR2 FQNNGV. CDR3 protein: CASSLAGEAKAPYF. The CDR3 DNA reads as TGTGCCAGCAGCTTAGCAGGGGAAGCAAAAGCCCCGTACTTC.

V gene TRBV7-9 combines with J gene TRBJ1-5; possibly TRBD1 for D (6 bases). Germline V gives CDR1 SEHNR, CDR2 FQNEAQ (reference sequence). There are 14 residues in the CDR3. With 5 bases removed from V and 5 bases from J, the gap between germline ends came to 13 bases. CDR3 in DNA: TGTGCCAGCAGCATACAGGGTAACGATCAGCCCCAGCATTTT. Amino acid sequence: CASSIQGNDQPQHF.

This clone was picked up a small number of times. The J gene is TRBJ2-7, the V gene TRBV2; D is perhaps TRBD1 (5 bases). The CDR3 is made up of 14 amino acids. Trimming shortened V by 7 bases and J by 0 bases, and 13 bases separated the two germline ends. Looked up from germline, CDR1 is SNHLY and CDR2 is FYNNEI. CDR3 region: CASTLTVSSYEQYF. The CDR3 coding sequence is TGTGCCAGCACCCTGACAGTTAGCTCCTACGAGCAGTACTTC.